This section outlines one TCR beta chain sequence together with its context. The antigen is undetermined. One junction end does not reproduce the germline sequence, and a read error may be involved. Whole-study findings and limits: Tumor-infiltrating Treg TCR alpha and beta sequences overlapped most with tumor naive CD4+ T cells, then blood naive. Tumor memory CD4+ T cell TCR gene usage clustered with blood and lymph node memory CD4+ cells and lymph node naive CD4+ cells.

Memory CD4+ cells were defined as CD4+CD45RO+CD25-. The CDR3 is 14 residues long. Germline CDR1 reads MNHEY; CDR2 reads SMNVEV (reference sequence). Constant-region reverse primers amplified full-length variable regions, followed by semi-nested Nested Universal Primer A PCR. TCRdb ran MiXCR on the 5' RACE reads and lists one entry per CDR3 protein. Here the sample spans over 40,000 distinct CDR3 sequences, 25% to 35% being singletons. The receptor was derived from a female donor with breast cancer. The chain combines TRBV27 with TRBJ2-5; 7 positions match TRBD1. Material for sequencing was tumor-infiltrating memory CD4+ T cells sorted from the breast tumor. Subset specified: memory CD4+ T cells, CD4+CD45RO+CD25-. CDR3 DNA sequence: TGCGCCAGCAGTCCAAAACAGGGGCGAGAGACCCAGTACTTC. This gives the protein CASSPKQGRETQYF.